What follows are 5 T cell receptor beta chains derived from one specimen sequenced in a study of control samples from healthy donors and cancer patients. TCRdb keeps only in-frame clones here, not all; method: immunoSEQ multiplex PCR. Of about 130,000 clones in the sample, almost 95% were seen once. Material: PBMCs. The source of these receptors is a man older than 75 with head and neck cancer.

The V gene is TRBV10-3, the J gene TRBJ2-1, with TRBD2 identical over 16 bases. The CDR3 has 20 residues. Germline V gene lookup returns CDR1 ENHRY and CDR2 SYGVKD. With 4 bases clipped from V and 1 base from J, the junction kept 10 bases outside the gene matches. The chain's CDR3 is CAISGGMGLAGGRSYNEQFF. The CDR3 DNA reads as TGTGCCATCAGTGGCGGGATGGGACTAGCGGGAGGGAGGTCCTACAATGAGCAGTTCTTC.

The V and J genes are TRBV24-1 and TRBJ2-1, with unresolved D. V was cut by 2 bases and J by 9 bases, with 13 bases left in between. The germline V gene has CDR1 KGHDR and CDR2 SFDVKD. The CDR3 runs to 14 residues. In nucleotides, the CDR3 is TGTGCCACCAGTGATTCTACCATTCGCGGTGAGCAGTTCTTC. This sequence encodes CATSDSTIRGEQFF.

The chain combines TRBV5-4 with TRBJ1-1; 7 bases are shared with TRBD1. The CDR3 loop spans 15 amino acids. J gave up 3 bases and V 4 bases, and 9 bases lay outside the gene matches. CDR1 and CDR2 from the germline V gene are SGHNT and YYREEE (reference sequence). DNA for the CDR3: TGTGCCAGCAGCCTGAGACAGGGTGTTTACACTGAAGCTTTCTTT. It encodes CASSLRQGVYTEAFF.

The chain joins TRBV19 to TRBJ1-5; 10 bases align to TRBD1. Trimming took 5 bases from V and 4 from J; bases not matched to a gene: 14. This CDR3 is built from 18 residues. Germline-derived CDR1 and CDR2 are LNHDA and SQIVND (reference sequence). The CDR3 DNA sequence: TGTGCCAGTAGTTCGCATAGCACCGGGACAGGGGCAAATCAGCCCCAGCATTTT. This sequence encodes CASSSHSTGTGANQPQHF.

The J gene is TRBJ2-5, the V gene TRBV7-6; TRBD1 matches 8 bases. There are 17 residues in the CDR3. In germline, CDR1 is SGHVS, CDR2 FNYEAQ. J gave up 3 bases and V 1 base, and 10 bases lay outside the gene matches. The CDR3 region has the DNA TGTGCCAGCAGCTTAGATCCACCGCGGACAGGGAAAGAGACCCAGTACTTC. Its protein product is CASSLDPPRTGKETQYF.